This entry lists 27 T cell receptor beta chains sequenced from one sample in a study of T cells in Graves' hyperthyroidism and ophthalmopathy. Amplified regions were TCR beta CDR3 sequences from RNA transcripts. HTBI primers drove first-round RT-PCR of the TCR CDR3. TCRdb reprocessed the multiplex PCR reads with MiXCR, giving one entry per CDR3 protein. The table lists hundreds of thousands of distinct CDR3 sequences, roughly 46% of them singletons. The specimen was peripheral blood or thyroid tissue (not recorded which). These receptors were taken from a young woman with Graves' hyperthyroidism.

The chain has TRBV6-1 and TRBJ2-7; D remains unclear. Germline CDR1 and CDR2: MNHNS and SASEGT. The CDR3 contains 15 residues. V gave up 0 bases and J gave up 3 bases, with 12 bases separating them. The CDR3 DNA reads as TGTGCCAGCAGTGAAGCGGAAATTAGATACTACGAGCAGTACTTC. It encodes CASSEAEIRYYEQYF.

The CDR3 DNA follows: TGTGCCAGCAGCTTGAGCAATCAGCCCCAGTACTTC. It specifies CASSLSNQPQYF. J is TRBJ2-5 and V is TRBV7-2; D remains ambiguous. CDR3 length equals 12 residues. Trimming took 3 bases from V and 9 from J, leaving 11 bases between them. The germline V gene has CDR1 SGHTA and CDR2 FQGNSA.

This clonotype was recorded many times. The chain employs TRBV19 and TRBJ1-5; D ambiguous. CDR3 length equals 13 residues. Germline-derived CDR1 and CDR2 are LNHDA and SQIVND (reference sequence). V lost 5 bases and J lost 8, with 13 bases in between. In DNA form, the CDR3 reads TGTGCCAGTAGTCCCTCCCAGTTGGAGCCCCAGCATTTT. Translation gives CASSPSQLEPQHF.

The rearrangement links TRBV7-2 to TRBJ2-7; TRBD1 aligns across 8 bases. The length of the CDR3 is 15 residues. The junction had 7 bases not matched to a gene; V was cut back by 4 bases and J by 2 bases. The V gene's germline CDR1 is SGHTA and CDR2 FQGNSA. CDR3 in amino acids: CASSSGQEYPYEQYF. In nucleotides, the CDR3 is TGTGCCAGCAGCTCGGGACAGGAGTACCCCTACGAGCAGTACTTC.

The V call is TRBV12-3 or TRBV12-4, the J call TRBJ1-5; D ambiguous. Trimming took off 5 bases at V and 8 bases at J, with 7 bases between the two ends. The CDR3 loop spans 11 amino acids. The CDR3 here is CASSKTKPQHF. In DNA form, the CDR3 reads TGTGCCAGCAGTAAGACGAAGCCCCAGCATTTT.

This clonotype was counted only a few times. This sequence joins TRBV11-2 and TRBJ2-5; D uncertain. This CDR3 comprises 14 residues. From germline, CDR1 is SGHAT and CDR2 FQNNGV. V lost 3 bases to trimming and J lost 1 base, with 9 bases between them. CDR3 coding DNA: TGTGCCAGCAGCTTGATTTACAGCCAAGAGACCCAGTACTTC. This sequence encodes CASSLIYSQETQYF.

With regard to this clonotype: Mismatch with germline at one junction end may stem from a read error. The chain joins TRBV12-3 or TRBV12-4 to TRBJ2-7; 7 positions match TRBD1. This CDR3 region has 14 residues. CDR3 sequence reads: CASSPGTAAYQQYF. In nucleotides, the CDR3 is TGTGCCAGCAGCCCCGGGACAGCGGCCTACCAGCAGTACTTC.

Worth noting for this clonotype: A much larger clone differs from this one at a single base, so this may be a read error. This chain uses TRBV24-1 with TRBJ1-1; D gene uncertain. In germline, CDR1 is KGHDR, CDR2 SFDVKD. This CDR3 is 14 amino acids long. Trimming pared 11 bases from V and 6 bases from J, leaving 21 bases between. DNA of the CDR3: TGTGCCAGCACCTTGGACGCCCGATACGCTGAAGCTTTCTTT. This codes for CASTLDARYAEAFF.

V and J are TRBV29-1 and TRBJ2-5, with 8 bases identical to TRBD2. Germline CDR1 SQVTM, CDR2 ANQGSEA. Losses at the gene ends were 6 bases for V and 3 bases for J; bases not matched to a gene: 9. This CDR3 comprises 14 residues. The CDR3, as DNA: TGCAGCGTAGATCCGGGAGGGATCGAAGAGACCCAGTACTTC. Encoded protein: CSVDPGGIEETQYF.

Regarding this clonotype: Being one base from a much bigger clone, this may be a read error. The rearrangement joins TRBV10-3 to TRBJ1-6; 12 bases match TRBD1. Per the germline V gene, CDR1 is ENHRY and CDR2 is SYGVKD. The CDR3 runs to 15 residues. The CDR3 protein is CASSATGTGGSPLHF. CDR3 DNA sequence: TGTGCCAGCAGTGCCACCGGGACAGGGGGCTCACCCCTCCACTTT.

This clonotype has ten or more counts. V and J are TRBV25-1 and TRBJ2-2; D unresolved. Germline-derived CDR1 and CDR2 are MGHDK and SYGVNS. Trimming took off 4 bases at V and 2 bases at J, with 11 bases between the two ends. CDR3 length equals 15 residues. The CDR3 DNA follows: TGTGCCAGCAGTGTAAGGCCAGCCAACACCGGGGAGCTGTTTTTT. Translation gives CASSVRPANTGELFF.

This clonotype was seen a handful of times. This chain joins TRBV5-1 and TRBJ2-5; no reliable D call. The V end was cut by 4 bases, the J end by 7 bases, with 11 bases between. The CDR3 runs 12 residues. Looked up from germline, CDR1 is SGHRS and CDR2 is YFSETQ. The CDR3 nucleotides read TGCGCCAGCAGCCAAGATCGGTCGACCCAGTACTTC. It translates to CASSQDRSTQYF.

On this clonotype itself: An end of the junction differs from the germline gene, which may be a read error. This chain uses TRBV10-3 with TRBJ1-1, with D hard to call. CDR3 length equals 13 residues. Germline-derived CDR1 and CDR2 are ENHRY and SYGVKD. The CDR3 nucleotides read TGTGCCAGCAGTTACTCCAACAGAGGAGAAGCTTTCTTT. This sequence encodes CASSYSNRGEAFF.

This sequence joins TRBV7-8 and TRBJ1-3, with a weak D call TRBD1 (5 bases). This CDR3 spans 14 amino acids. V was clipped by 3 bases and J by 3 bases, with 9 bases between them. The germline V gene encodes CDR1 SGHVS and CDR2 FQNEAQ. As DNA, the CDR3 is TGTGCCAGCAGCTTGGGACCGGTTGGAAACACCATATATTTT. Translating gives CASSLGPVGNTIYF. The entire variable domain, with the rest obtained from reference TRBV7-8 and TRBJ1-3, is as follows: GAGVSQSPRYKVAKRGQDVALRCDPISGHVSLFWYQQALGQGPEFLTYFQNEAQLDKSGLPSDRFFAERPEGSVSTLKIQRTQQEDSAVYLCASSLGPVGNTIYFGEGSWLTVV.

The chain joins TRBV7-3 to TRBJ1-2; tentatively, D is TRBD1 (5 bases). This CDR3 is 15 amino acids long. V gave up 5 bases and J gave up 2 bases, with 15 bases separating them. Germline V gene data show CDR1 as SGHTA and CDR2 as FQGTGA. The DNA of the CDR3 is TGTGCCAGCAGCCACCCGGGACGGGAAAACTATGGCTACACCTTC. It yields the protein CASSHPGRENYGYTF.

The V and J genes are TRBV20-1 and TRBJ2-7; perhaps D is TRBD1 or TRBD2 (9 bases each). Trimming pared 6 bases from V and 7 bases from J, leaving 25 bases between. There are 15 residues in the CDR3. From germline, CDR1 is DFQATT and CDR2 SNEGSKA (reference sequence). CDR3 sequence: CSAGQGREGPGEQYF. In DNA, the CDR3 is TGCAGTGCAGGACAGGGGCGGGAGGGCCCAGGTGAGCAGTACTTC.

This clonotype was found a few times. This chain links TRBV2 with TRBJ2-5, with D possibly TRBD1 on 6 matching bases. The CDR3 has 15 residues. V was shortened by 6 bases and J by 2 bases, with 16 bases between the two germline ends. Germline lookup yields CDR1 SNHLY and CDR2 FYNNEI. Written as DNA, the CDR3 is TGTGCCAGCAGCTTAATAGGGGGACGGCAAGAGACCCAGTACTTC. Translating it yields CASSLIGGRQETQYF.

This clonotype showed up many times. The chain couples TRBV2 to TRBJ1-5; 7 bases fit TRBD1. Germline CDR1 SNHLY, CDR2 FYNNEI. The CDR3 extends over 13 amino acids. Trimming took 5 bases from V and 6 from J; bases not matched to a gene: 4. The CDR3 spells CASSFRGSQPQHF. In DNA, the CDR3 is TGTGCCAGCAGTTTCAGGGGGAGTCAGCCCCAGCATTTT.

Notes on this clonotype: This clone may be a read error of a much larger clone one base away. The chain recombines TRBV24-1 with TRBJ1-5, with TRBD1 as a possible D gene (5 bases). This CDR3 is built from 13 residues. Per germline, CDR1 KGHDR and CDR2 SFDVKD. The CDR3 DNA reads TGTGCCATCCAAGCCCGGGGGTATCACCCCCAGCATTTT. Its translation: CAIQARGYHPQHF.

Regarding this clonotype: One junction end does not reproduce the germline sequence, and a read error may be involved. The genes are TRBV7-3 and TRBJ2-6; 7 nucleotides line up with TRBD1. The CDR3 is 14 amino acids. Germline V gene lookup returns CDR1 SGHTA and CDR2 FQGTGA. The CDR3 DNA is TGTGCCAGCACTAACGACAGGGAAATCGGAACTGAAGCTTTC. Protein sequence: CASTNDREIGTEAF.

Remarks on this clonotype: Possible read error: a much larger clone is one base away. This sequence joins TRBV19 and TRBJ1-5; tentative D call: TRBD1 (5 bases). Trimming left V 10 bases short and J 6 bases short, with 16 bases between. The CDR3 is made up of 13 amino acids. Germline V lookup: CDR1 LNHDA, CDR2 SQIVND (reference sequence). The CDR3 here is CATTGRRAQPQHF. As DNA, the CDR3 is TGTGCCACTACGGGGCGACGGGCTCAGCCCCAGCATTTT.

This clonotype was seen more than once but under ten times. V usage is TRBV2 and J usage is TRBJ1-4; 12 bases are shared with TRBD1. V lost 6 bases and J lost 8; bases outside the gene matches: 7. The CDR3 has 15 amino acids. CDR1 and CDR2 from the germline V gene are SNHLY and FYNNEI. For the CDR3, the DNA is TGTGCCAGCAGAGGGACAGGGGGCAAGAACGAAAAACTGTTTTTT. Translating it yields CASRGTGGKNEKLFF.

This clonotype occurred a few times. The V and J genes are TRBV12-3 or TRBV12-4 and TRBJ2-7; tentatively, D is TRBD2 (5 bases). The CDR3 sequence is 15 residues long. V was shortened by 5 bases and J by 1 base, with 15 bases between the two germline ends. The CDR3 spells CASSLSGLLSYEQYF. As DNA, the CDR3 is TGTGCCAGCAGTCTCAGCGGCCTGTTATCCTACGAGCAGTACTTC.

Only a few counts were recorded for this clonotype. The V call is TRBV25-1, the J call TRBJ1-5; D gene uncertain. CDR3 length equals 15 residues. V shed 7 bases and J shed 0 bases, with 13 bases lying between them. Germline V lookup: CDR1 MGHDK, CDR2 SYGVNS. This chain's CDR3 is CASTRTGVSNQPQHF. The CDR3 coding sequence is TGTGCCAGCACCCGGACGGGAGTTAGCAATCAGCCCCAGCATTTT.

This clonotype appeared a few times. The rearrangement joins TRBV20-1 to TRBJ2-7, with 7 positions matching TRBD1. CDR3 length: 14 amino acids. The V segment lost 0 bases and the J segment 6 bases; nucleotides outside the gene matches: 8. Germline CDR1 reads DFQATT; CDR2 reads SNEGSKA (reference sequence). The CDR3 sequence: CSARDRGSSGEQYF. The DNA for the CDR3 is TGCAGTGCTAGAGACAGGGGGTCGTCTGGCGAGCAGTACTTC.

Remarks on this clonotype: The germline gene is not matched at one end of the junction; a read error may be the cause. The gene calls are TRBV20-1 and TRBJ2-7, with 8 bases lining up with TRBD2. Germline V gene sequence: CDR1 DFQATT, CDR2 SNEGSKA (reference sequence). The CDR3 contains 14 residues. CDR3 loop: CSARDGSSGYERYF. CDR3 coding DNA: TGCAGTGCTAGAGATGGGTCTAGCGGGTACGAGCGGTACTTC.

This clonotype was seen many times. The V gene is TRBV5-8, the J gene TRBJ2-5; the match to TRBD2 covers 12 bases. Germline CDR1 SGHTS, CDR2 YDEGEE. V lost 4 bases, J lost 5 bases, and 3 bases stayed unmatched. The CDR3 has 14 residues. The CDR3 is CASSVTSGSETQYF. CDR3 nucleotides: TGTGCCAGCAGCGTGACTAGCGGGAGTGAGACCCAGTACTTC.